This T cell receptor (beta chain) was captured in a study of human T cells and chemical hapten exposure. The CDR3 runs 15 residues. Trimming removed 5 bases at V and 3 bases at J, with 16 bases between. Documented time point: patch test 2, 6 weeks after DPC sensitization. Treatment indicated: therapeutic diphenylcyclopropenone sensitization with weekly scalp DPC. Blood sampling preceded each patch test application. TCRdb fed the RACE reads into MiXCR, producing one record per CDR3 protein. The sample carries tens of thousands of distinct CDR3 sequences, 7.5% to 9.5% recorded once. This clonotype has ten or more counts.

This clonotype was obtained from a woman aged 50 to 60 with alopecia areata. Some clones in this sample may be carry-over from other donors' samples. The chain joins TRBV12-3 or TRBV12-4 to TRBJ1-1; perhaps TRBD1 as D (6 bases). The sequenced sample was whole blood, obtained in connection with sensitization to the hapten diphenylcyclopropenone (DPC). The CDR3 region has the DNA TGTGCCAGCAGTCCGACCAATAGACAGGACACTGAAGCTTTCTTT. It codes for CASSPTNRQDTEAFF.